The source of this T cell receptor beta chain is a study of identical twins' blood T cells. General study results and limits: Abundant TCRbeta CDR3s overlapped more between twins than with unrelated donors.

Germline CDR1 SNHLY, CDR2 FYNNEI. V dropped 4 bases and J dropped 4 bases, with 8 bases sitting between them. CDR3 length equals 12 residues. Note on this clonotype: Its antigen is as yet unknown.

In the original analysis: Per-library CDR3 reads ranged about 2.2 to 4 million; clonotypes, ~100,000 to ~550,000. Each CDR3 protein gets one entry after TCRdb re-called the 5' RACE reads with MiXCR. None of the V and J calls come from the authors' own analysis; TCRdb made them. The repertoire holds 300,000 to 400,000 distinct CDR3 sequences, with 28% as singletons. The donors were healthy female monozygous twins, three pairs in total. The receptor was isolated from a woman aged 18-49 years in good health. J is TRBJ2-7 and V is TRBV2; no reliable D call. The material sequenced was PBMCs. CDR3 region: CASSVGLYEQYF. For the CDR3, the DNA is TGTGCCAGCAGTGTGGGCCTTTACGAGCAGTACTTC. Complete variable domain (other parts from reference TRBV2 and TRBJ2-7): EPEVTQTPSHQVTQMGQEVILRCVPISNHLYFYWYRQILGQKVEFLVSFYNNEISEKSEIFDDQFSVERPDGSNFTLKIRSTKLEDSAMYFCASSVGLYEQYFGPGTRLTVT.